This T cell receptor beta chain was identified during a study of T cell changes during pregnancy in multiple sclerosis. The assay was immunoSEQ multiplex PCR, and TCRdb's table has in-frame clones only and misses some. Of around 40,000 clones in the sample, roughly 87% were seen once. V was trimmed by 7 bases and J by 1 base, leaving 16 bases between them. The CDR3 is 15 amino acids. Germline CDR1 is MDHEN and CDR2 is SYDVKM. V is TRBV28 and J is TRBJ1-1; the D is unclear. The receptor's source is a female donor with multiple sclerosis, enrolled in a pregnancy study. The sample in question was CD4+ T cells from peripheral blood mononuclear cells, obtained in the first trimester of pregnancy. The CDR3 DNA reads as TGTGCCAGCACCCTTACTAGTGCCCGGAACACTGAAGCTTTCTTT. Translation: CASTLTSARNTEAFF. Using reference TRBV28 and TRBJ1-1 for the parts outside the CDR3, the full variable domain is DVKVTQSSRYLVKRTGEKVFLECVQDMDHENMFWYRQDPGLGLRLIYFSYDVKMKEKGDIPEGYSVSREKKERFSLILESASTNQTSMYLCASTLTSARNTEAFFGQGTRLTVV.